This is a list of T cell receptor beta chains from one sample in a study of OX40 agonist ivuxolimab in advanced cancers. Data came from immunoSEQ multiplex PCR; TCRdb stores just in-frame clones and leaves some out. The sample shows about 86,000 clones, more than 85% of them seen only once. Source: CD4+ or CD8+ T cells sorted from blood, taken in a trial of the OX40 agonist ivuxolimab. Receptors originate from an adult with an advanced solid tumor such as melanoma, head and neck, liver or kidney cancer. CDR3s include the opening cysteine and the closing phenylalanine or tryptophan. Fields, in order: V gene, J gene, D gene, clone size, CDR3 protein, CDR3 DNA. The D gene is left open where the match is weak. Size is omitted from some rows. Given values are once, few, many or a class for expanded clones.

TRBV19	TRBJ1-5	.	.	CATKEKRGYIGGNQPQHF	TGTGCCACTAAAGAGAAGCGCGGGTATATAGGGGGCAATCAGCCCCAGCATTTT
TRBV9	TRBJ1-5	TRBD1	.	CASSPKSGQGNQPQHF	TGTGCCAGCAGCCCCAAATCTGGACAGGGGAATCAGCCCCAGCATTTT
TRBV11-2	TRBJ2-1	.	.	CASSLYGATYNEQFF	TGTGCCAGCAGCCTTTACGGCGCAACCTACAATGAGCAGTTCTTC
TRBV6-6	TRBJ1-3	.	.	CASSYNRANSGNTIYF	TGTGCCAGCAGTTACAACAGGGCGAACTCTGGAAACACCATATATTTT
TRBV5-1	TRBJ2-5	.	.	CASSVGSGPVETQYF	TGCGCCAGCAGCGTCGGGTCAGGTCCAGTCGAGACCCAGTACTTC
TRBV7-2	TRBJ2-3	.	.	CASSLAPPLAKADTQYF	TGTGCCAGCAGCTTAGCCCCGCCGCTAGCTAAGGCAGATACGCAGTATTTT
TRBV11-2	TRBJ2-7	TRBD2	.	CASSLVAGGVYEQYF	TGTGCCAGCAGCTTAGTAGCGGGAGGTGTCTACGAGCAGTACTTC
TRBV4-2	TRBJ2-7	TRBD1	.	CASSQDGVGQGAREQYF	TGTGCCAGCAGCCAAGATGGGGTTGGACAGGGGGCGAGGGAGCAGTACTTC
TRBV5-8	TRBJ2-3	.	.	CASSSLDTADTQYF	TGTGCCAGCAGTTCCTTGGACACCGCGGATACGCAGTATTTT
TRBV7-2	TRBJ1-3	.	.	CASSPDFSGNTIYF	TGTGCCAGCAGCCCAGATTTCTCTGGAAACACCATATATTTT
TRBV5-1	TRBJ2-7	.	.	CASSLLPGQAYEQYF	TGCGCCAGCAGCTTGCTCCCGGGACAAGCCTACGAGCAGTACTTC
TRBV4-3	TRBJ2-1	.	.	CASSQVGPGASSGGSYNEQFF	TGCGCCAGCAGCCAAGTCGGTCCGGGGGCGTCTAGCGGAGGCTCCTACAATGAGCAGTTCTTC
TRBV29-1	TRBJ2-1	.	once	CSVGAGAYNEQFF	TGCAGCGTTGGGGCAGGGGCCTACAATGAGCAGTTCTTC
TRBV19	TRBJ2-2	TRBD2	.	CASRFGAGPTGELFF	TGTGCCAGTAGGTTCGGAGCGGGACCCACCGGGGAGCTGTTTTTT
TRBV19	TRBJ2-1	TRBD1	.	CASSLTGTGASEQFF	TGTGCCAGTAGTCTTACCGGGACAGGGGCTTCTGAGCAGTTCTTC
TRBV9	TRBJ2-5	.	.	CASSVGTRKTQYF	TGTGCCAGCAGCGTAGGGACCCGAAAGACCCAGTACTTC